This paragraph covers one T cell receptor (beta chain) sequence. Its antigen is currently unknown. The data were obtained in a study of long-term antiretroviral therapy in people with HIV. Study-wide context: The oldest specimens predate the 2015 immediate-ART recommendation by about a decade.

Points from the study as a whole: Within the repertoire, clones expanded before ART were dominant at all time points. Relative to control repertoires, HIV repertoires exhibited narrower CDR3 length ranges.

The study used samples holding about 0.9-11 million cryopreserved PBMC before DNA extraction. This CDR3 spans 16 amino acids. Trimming left V 2 bases short and J 0 bases short, with 10 bases between. Per the germline V gene, CDR1 is SGHAT and CDR2 is FQDESV (reference sequence). With survey level as its setting, the immunoSEQ assay was v3.0. The assay was immunoSEQ multiplex PCR, and TCRdb's table has in-frame clones only and misses some. The sample yields some 24,000 clones, 81% seen once. This material consisted of unsorted PBMCs, taken at the start of antiretroviral therapy, before treatment. This receptor was taken from a young woman with HIV. V and J are TRBV11-1 and TRBJ2-2; a weak D match, TRBD2 (7 bases). CDR3 sequence (DNA): TGTGCCAGCAGCTTATCGGGGGGCGCGAACACCGGGGAGCTGTTTTTT. Protein product: CASSLSGGANTGELFF.